This T cell receptor (beta chain) was recovered during a study of immune evolution from preneoplasia to lung adenocarcinoma. As for the study in general: HLA loss of heterozygosity: over 5.5% AIS, about 15% MIA, more than 25% ADC, none AAH.

The V end lost 2 bases, the J end lost 0 bases, and 12 bases lay between the germline ends. CDR1 and CDR2 (germline): MNHEY, SVGAGI. This CDR3 contains 16 residues. The table came from immunoSEQ multiplex PCR; TCRdb's copy has only in-frame clones and leaves some out. The top ten hold 11% to 15% of the sample, which has approximately 4,100 clones, approximately 73% seen once. In this sample, this clone turned up a few times. This rearrangement joins TRBV6-5 to TRBJ2-3, with a possible D match to TRBD2 (6 bases). The source material was FFPE invasive lung adenocarcinoma tissue. The TCR was taken from a person between 70 and 80 years old with invasive lung adenocarcinoma. Some clones in this sample may be carry-over from other donors' samples. CDR3 bases: TGTGCCAGCAGTTACATGGCGGGGCTCAGCACAGATACGCAGTATTTT. It encodes CASSYMAGLSTDTQYF.